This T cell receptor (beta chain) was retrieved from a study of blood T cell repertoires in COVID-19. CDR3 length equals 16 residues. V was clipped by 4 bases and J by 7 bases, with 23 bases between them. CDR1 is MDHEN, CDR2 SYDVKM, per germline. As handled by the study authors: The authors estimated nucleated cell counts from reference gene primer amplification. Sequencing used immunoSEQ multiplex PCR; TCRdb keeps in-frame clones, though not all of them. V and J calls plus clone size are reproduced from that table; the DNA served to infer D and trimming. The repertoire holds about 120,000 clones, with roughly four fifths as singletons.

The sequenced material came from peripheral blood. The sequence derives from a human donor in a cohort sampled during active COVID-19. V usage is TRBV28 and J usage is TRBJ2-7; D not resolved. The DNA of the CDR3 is TGTGCCAGCAGTTCCTACCCCCGACATGGCCTCCGAGAGCAGTACTTC. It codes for CASSSYPRHGLREQYF.